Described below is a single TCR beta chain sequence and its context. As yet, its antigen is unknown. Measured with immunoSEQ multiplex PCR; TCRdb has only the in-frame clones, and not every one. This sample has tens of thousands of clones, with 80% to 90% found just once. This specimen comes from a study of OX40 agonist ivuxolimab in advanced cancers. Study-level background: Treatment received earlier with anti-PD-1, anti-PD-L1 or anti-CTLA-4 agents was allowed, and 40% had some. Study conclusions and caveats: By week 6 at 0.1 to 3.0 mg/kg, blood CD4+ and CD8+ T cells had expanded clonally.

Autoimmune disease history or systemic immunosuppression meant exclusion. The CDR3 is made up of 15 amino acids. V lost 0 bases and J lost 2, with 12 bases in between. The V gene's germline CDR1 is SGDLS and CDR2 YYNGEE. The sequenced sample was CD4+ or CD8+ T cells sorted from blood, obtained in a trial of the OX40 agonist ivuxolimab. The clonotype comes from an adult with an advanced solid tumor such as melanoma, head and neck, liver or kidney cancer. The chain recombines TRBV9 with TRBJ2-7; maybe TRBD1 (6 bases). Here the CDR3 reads CASSVGGLGTYEQYF. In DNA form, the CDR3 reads TGTGCCAGCAGCGTAGGGGGGCTAGGGACCTACGAGCAGTACTTC.